This TCR beta chain originates from a study of OX40 agonist ivuxolimab in advanced cancers. The table came from immunoSEQ multiplex PCR; TCRdb's copy has only in-frame clones and leaves some out. This table has tens of thousands of clones, about 94% appearing once. V lost 1 base and J lost 2; bases outside the gene matches: 3. The CDR3 is 15 amino acids. Germline V CDR1 and CDR2: SEHNR, FQNEAQ (reference sequence). The rearrangement uses TRBV7-9 and TRBJ1-1, with TRBD1 identical over 8 bases. Sequenced material: CD4+ or CD8+ T cells sorted from blood, taken in a trial of the OX40 agonist ivuxolimab. This clonotype was obtained from an adult with an advanced solid tumor such as melanoma, head and neck, liver or kidney cancer. In DNA form, the CDR3 reads TGTGCCAGCAGCTTAGTTACAGGGGGTAACACTGAAGCTTTCTTT. As protein: CASSLVTGGNTEAFF.